These 22 T cell receptor beta chains were sequenced from one sample in a study of metastatic and nonmetastatic thyroid tumors. Every patient was untreated before thyroid surgery. TCRdb re-clonotyped the PCR reads through MiXCR. The repertoire consists of about 38,000 clones, with 28% occurring once and the leading ten covering 11%. Input material: blood. The receptors here all came from a male donor with papillary thyroid cancer or a benign thyroid nodule (not recorded which). Some clones in this sample may be carry-over from other donors' samples.

The chain joins TRBV15 to TRBJ1-5; 8 positions agree with TRBD1. V lost 6 bases, J lost 9 bases, and 13 bases stayed unmatched. The germline V gene encodes CDR1 LNHNV and CDR2 YYDKDF (reference sequence). CDR3 length: 15 amino acids. The CDR3, as DNA: TGTGCCACCAGTTCCGACAGGGGATTCGCTCGGCCCCAGCATTTT. Its translation is CATSSDRGFARPQHF. Supplemented by reference TRBV15 and TRBJ1-5, the full variable domain reads DAMVIQNPRYQVTQFGKPVTLSCSQTLNHNVMYWYQQKSSQAPKLLFHYYDKDFNNEADTPDNFQSRRPNTSFCFLDIRSPGLGDTAMYLCATSSDRGFARPQHFGDGTRLSIL.

The CDR3 DNA reads as TGTGCCAGCAGTTTGCGAGGGAATGAGCAGTTCTTC. The encoded protein is CASSLRGNEQFF. V usage is TRBV12-3 or TRBV12-4 and J usage is TRBJ2-1; weak D call: TRBD2 (5 bases). The V end was cut by 3 bases, the J end by 7 bases, with 7 bases between. The CDR3 runs to 12 residues.

This rearrangement joins TRBV7-2 to TRBJ1-2; tentative D call: TRBD1 (6 bases). V was clipped by 5 bases and J by 4 bases, with 14 bases between them. The CDR3 loop spans 14 amino acids. CDR1 SGHTA and CDR2 FQGNSA come from the germline V gene. CDR3: CASSPRDKTYGYTF. CDR3 bases: TGTGCCAGCAGCCCCCGGGACAAAACCTATGGCTACACCTTC.

The chain links TRBV6-1 to TRBJ2-7; no firm D call. Deletions cut 5 bases from V and 0 bases from J, with 17 bases between. CDR3 length: 16 amino acids. Looked up from germline, CDR1 is MNHNS and CDR2 is SASEGT. This chain's CDR3 is CASSLWAAKSSYEQYF. The CDR3 DNA reads as TGTGCCAGCAGTCTGTGGGCCGCTAAAAGCTCCTACGAGCAGTACTTC.

The table lists this clone with a few counts. CDR3 loop: CASSFGWHEQFF. For the CDR3, the DNA is TGTGCCAGCAGCTTTGGGTGGCATGAGCAGTTCTTC. V usage is TRBV7-9 and J usage is TRBJ2-1; D remains ambiguous. V was clipped by 3 bases and J by 8 bases, with 8 bases between them. The CDR3 extends over 12 amino acids. From germline, CDR1 is SEHNR and CDR2 FQNEAQ (reference sequence).

V usage is TRBV5-1 and J usage is TRBJ2-3, with D possibly being TRBD1 or TRBD2 (6 bases each). The CDR3 loop spans 15 amino acids. Between the trimmed V and J ends, which lost 0 bases and 2 bases, there was a span of 10 bases. Germline V gene data show CDR1 as SGHRS and CDR2 as YFSETQ. CDR3 sequence: CASSLVGGFTDTQYF. The CDR3, as DNA: TGCGCCAGCAGCTTGGTAGGGGGGTTCACAGATACGCAGTATTTT.

The J gene is TRBJ2-3, the V gene TRBV20-1; TRBD2 might be the D (6 bases). The CDR3 is 15 residues long. Trimming left V 6 bases short and J 0 bases short, with 16 bases between. Germline V gives CDR1 DFQATT, CDR2 SNEGSKA (reference sequence). The DNA of the CDR3 is TGCAGTGCGCGGATGACTAGTTCTAGCACAGATACGCAGTATTTT. This sequence encodes CSARMTSSSTDTQYF.

This clone was seen at least ten times. This chain links TRBV7-9 with TRBJ2-7; TRBD1 agrees at 12 bases. CDR1 is SEHNR and CDR2 is FQNEAQ in the germline V gene (reference sequence). Losses at the gene ends were 6 bases for V and 3 bases for J; bases not matched to a gene: 12. The CDR3 is 17 residues long. In DNA form, the CDR3 reads TGTGCCAGCAGTCCTACATCCGGGACAGGGGGCATCTACGAGCAGTACTTC. Translated, it gives CASSPTSGTGGIYEQYF.

The table lists this clone with a few counts. The genes are TRBV3-1 and TRBJ2-3, with D unresolved. The germline V and J ends were trimmed by 4 bases and 3 bases, with 11 bases remaining between them. The CDR3 loop spans 14 amino acids. Germline assignment: CDR1 LGHDT and CDR2 YNNKEL (reference sequence). The DNA for the CDR3 is TGTGCCAGCAGCCTTTTGGGCGGTACAGATACGCAGTATTTT. It yields the protein CASSLLGGTDTQYF.

This clone was seen only once. This chain joins TRBV7-8 and TRBJ2-7, with a tentative D call TRBD1 (5 bases). Germline assignment: CDR1 SGHVS and CDR2 FQNEAQ. This CDR3 is built from 14 residues. V was clipped by 5 bases and J by 3 bases, with 14 bases between them. The DNA for the CDR3 is TGTGCCAGCAGCCCGTCAGTTAGGGGCTACGAGCAGTACTTC. This encodes CASSPSVRGYEQYF.

This clone was counted at least ten times. This may stem from a read error, because a much larger clone lies one nucleotide away. Within the sample, other DNA sequences also encode this same CDR3. CDR3 nucleotides: TGTGCCAGCAGCCACGCCGAGAACAGGGCGGGCTATGGCTACACCTTC. This sequence encodes CASSHAENRAGYGYTF. The V and J genes are TRBV3-1 and TRBJ1-2, with D perhaps TRBD1 (6 bases). V lost 3 bases, J lost 4 bases, and 18 bases lay in between. Germline CDR1 and CDR2: LGHDT and YNNKEL (reference sequence). The CDR3 contains 16 residues.

This clone came up many times. V usage is TRBV6-8 and J usage is TRBJ2-5; 8 nucleotides align to TRBD2. The CDR3 contains 18 residues. Trimming at V came to 6 bases and at J to 4 bases, leaving 19 bases not matched to a gene. CDR1 and CDR2 (germline): MNHGY, SAAAGT. The chain's CDR3 is CASSHPAGGNRILETQYF. CDR3 nucleotides: TGTGCCAGCAGCCACCCTGCGGGGGGAAATAGGATCTTAGAGACCCAGTACTTC.

The chain links TRBV3-1 to TRBJ1-2; 7 nucleotides align to TRBD1. With 2 bases clipped from V and 8 bases from J, the junction kept 11 bases outside the gene matches. Germline V CDR1 and CDR2: LGHDT, YNNKEL (reference sequence). There are 15 residues in the CDR3. Written as DNA, the CDR3 is TGTGCCAGCAGCCAACGGGGGGGGACAGTTCTGGGCTACACCTTC. Protein: CASSQRGGTVLGYTF.

The CDR3, as DNA: TGCGCCAGCAGCTTGGACCACTCTGGAAACACCATATATTTT. Its protein product is CASSLDHSGNTIYF. The V and J genes are TRBV5-1 and TRBJ1-3; D uncertain. The CDR3 is 14 residues long. Germline V gene data show CDR1 as SGHRS and CDR2 as YFSETQ. Trimming shortened V by 0 bases and J by 0 bases, and 4 bases separated the two germline ends.

The V and J genes are TRBV5-1 and TRBJ1-6, with a tentative D call TRBD1 (6 bases). Trimming removed 0 bases from V and 8 bases from J, with 9 bases in between. The CDR3 is 14 residues long. The germline gives CDR1 SGHRS, CDR2 YFSETQ. The CDR3 protein is CASSLAQGDSPLHF. The CDR3 bases are TGCGCCAGCAGCTTGGCACAGGGAGATTCACCCCTCCACTTT.

A remark on this clone: One end of the junction does not line up with germline, which may come from a read error. The CDR3 DNA follows: TGTGCCAGCAGTATCGGTCACAGGCGTCCCTTCTATTGCTACACCTTC. It yields the protein CASSIGHRRPFYCYTF. The rearrangement uses TRBV6-1 and TRBJ1-2, with D tentatively TRBD1 (5 bases). CDR1 and CDR2 from the germline V gene are MNHNS and SASEGT. The CDR3 consists of 16 residues.

This clone came up many times. The rearrangement links TRBV20-1 to TRBJ2-1, with 7 bases fitting TRBD2. The CDR3 has 13 amino acids. CDR1 DFQATT and CDR2 SNEGSKA come from the germline V gene (reference sequence). Here the CDR3 DNA reads TGCAGCAAACTAGCGAACTCCTACAATGAGCAGTTCTTC. As protein: CSKLANSYNEQFF.

In its sample, this clone was seen a few times. One base away lies a much larger clone, so this may be a sequencing read error. Additional DNA sequences in this sample encode the identical CDR3. CDR3 DNA: TGCGCCAGCAGTGACACCCCACAGGGCCTAGGAGGCTACACCTTC. It encodes CASSDTPQGLGGYTF. The chain recombines TRBV6-4 with TRBJ1-2, with D tentatively TRBD1 (6 bases). The germline gives CDR1 MRHNA, CDR2 SNTAGT. The CDR3 is 15 amino acids.

The table lists this clone with many counts. The chain employs TRBV11-2 and TRBJ2-2; no definite D call. This CDR3 is 12 amino acids long. Germline CDR1 reads SGHAT; CDR2 reads FQNNGV. V lost 1 base and J 7 bases, leaving 4 bases between the germline ends. CDR3 residues: CASSLGDGELFF. The CDR3 region has the DNA TGTGCCAGCAGCTTAGGAGACGGGGAGCTGTTTTTT.

The J gene is TRBJ2-7, the V gene TRBV20-1, with 16 bases aligning to TRBD2. The length of the CDR3 is 15 residues. Germline loops: CDR1 DFQATT, CDR2 SNEGSKA (reference sequence). J gave up 2 bases and V 4 bases, and 2 bases lay outside the gene matches. The CDR3 is CSATGTSGGAYEQYF. The CDR3 coding sequence is TGCAGTGCTACCGGGACTAGCGGGGGGGCCTACGAGCAGTACTTC.

This clone turned up a few times. This rearrangement joins TRBV11-2 to TRBJ2-1, with TRBD2 identical over 8 bases. CDR1 and CDR2 (germline): SGHAT, FQNNGV. V dropped 5 bases and J dropped 4; count of bases not matched to a gene: 10. The CDR3 contains 16 residues. As DNA, the CDR3 is TGTGCCAGCAGCCATCAAGCGGGAGTGACATACAATGAGCAGTTCTTC. Amino acids: CASSHQAGVTYNEQFF.

Ten or more counts support this clone. The V and J genes are TRBV30 and TRBJ2-1; unclear D gene. The V gene's germline CDR1 is GTSNPN and CDR2 SVGIG (reference sequence). The V end was cut by 0 bases, the J end by 12 bases, with 12 bases between. The CDR3 is 12 amino acids. The CDR3 nucleotides read TGTGCCTGGAGTGTTGTGAACAGTATGCAGTTCTTC. Amino acids: CAWSVVNSMQFF.